This T cell receptor beta chain was identified during a study of blood T cell repertoires in COVID-19. Study at large: The United States, Italy and Spain supplied acute and convalescent COVID-19 samples. From T cells, B-cell-depleted T cells, or PBMCs came the material, which was cDNA or gDNA.

Profiled with immunoSEQ multiplex PCR; TCRdb holds only in-frame clones, not every one. The data contain fewer than 200,000 clones, around two thirds of them singletons. In its sample, this clone was seen once. This CDR3 contains 17 residues. The germline V gene encodes CDR1 SGHAT and CDR2 FQNNGV. V lost 3 bases, J lost 7 bases, and 8 bases stayed unmatched. Sequences were obtained from peripheral blood. J is TRBJ1-6 and V is TRBV11-2; 11 positions match TRBD1. The sequence was collected from a woman older than 75 with acute or convalescent COVID-19. CDR3 nucleotide sequence: TGTGCCAGCAGCTTCCTCCGAGGGACAGGGGGAAATTCACCCCTCCACTTT. It encodes CASSFLRGTGGNSPLHF. The full variable domain, with the rest looked up from reference TRBV11-2 and TRBJ1-6, is EAGVAQSPRYKIIEKRQSVAFWCNPISGHATLYWYQQILGQGPKLLIQFQNNGVVDDSQLPKDRFSAERLKGVDSTLKIQPAKLEDSAVYLCASSFLRGTGGNSPLHFGNGTRLTVT.